This TCR beta chain was obtained from a study of cytomegalovirus exposure and HLA in healthy donors (dated by TCRdb to 2016 to 2017). Study-level background: According to an earlier analysis of around 600 of the donors, roughly 180 million T cells yielded 90 million to 130 million unique TCR beta sequences and less than 300 Gb of sequence data. Around 330 gigabases of sequencing data and about 92 million unique TCR sequences made up an early release that covered under 750 HLA-typed donors. Among the roughly 400 genotyped donors, around 81% belonged to the genetic ancestry cluster associated with self-reported Caucasian donors. The aim of the study was to test whether cataloging public T cell receptors could identify signatures of past pathogen exposure. The T cell repertoires of 666 subjects were profiled by immunosequencing and related to cytomegalovirus serostatus. In addition to the first cohort of 666 subjects, a separate validation cohort of 120 different subjects was used. To predict cytomegalovirus infection status, the study brought together high-throughput TCR immunosequencing, statistical association of individual TCRs with disease status, and machine learning. A later analysis re-examined previously published TCR beta repertoires from around 670 donors and added high-resolution HLA genotyping to investigate patterns of TCR occurrence. Rather than using new phenotypic data, the later analysis identified candidate immune exposures from TCR beta sequences and from how often those sequences occurred across donors. An earlier analysis of more than 450 of the donors used high-throughput TCR beta sequencing to judge whether each TCR beta V gene segment behaved as functional or pseudogenic. Donor age, sex, ethnicity and CMV serostatus were compiled together with the repertoire data. A later genetic analysis used genome-wide SNP genotypes for 398 of the 666 donors, treating that subset as a discovery cohort. Every repertoire in the discovery cohort had been generated on one and the same sequencing platform. HLA typing covered class I and class II loci at four-digit resolution. The number of donors typed differed by locus, with about 629-640 for A, B, C, DRB1 and DQB1, about 500 for DQA1, about 610 for DPA1, and some 440 for DPB1. A handful of DR-DQ haplotypes were handled as single units for association and clustering because linkage in the cohort was strong. Among a few hundred genotyped donors of the cohort, an average of approximately 240,000 unique TCR beta nucleotide sequences were sequenced per donor, about a sixth of them non-productive.

Points on this clone: Its antigen specificity is not known. No base qualities exist here, and no much larger clone lies one base off it.

The cohort was made up of roughly 670 healthy bone marrow donors. All cohort members were sampled while nominally healthy, although unrecorded immune exposures were likely present. CMV serostatus was recorded as positive for 250 to 300 and negative for about half of the roughly 700 cohort members, whereas no CMV serostatus was recorded for the donor in question. A peripheral blood sample was collected from each donor, and TCR beta sequencing was performed on peripheral blood mononuclear cells. Genomic DNA extraction from the blood cell samples was performed with the Qiagen DNeasy Blood Extraction Kit. Receptor amplification or capture employed the immunoSEQ multiplex PCR assay. For the multiplex PCR, a mixture combining 60 forward primers for TCR Vbeta segments and 13 reverse primers for TCR Jbeta segments was used. The CDR3 region of rearranged TCR beta genes was amplified from genomic DNA by a multiplex PCR assay. The Illumina HiSeq System was used to sequence the amplified TCR beta libraries as 87-base-pair reads. Concerning the study's data processing: Across the 600 to 700 repertoires, a later analysis counted some 80 million unique TCR beta chains, roughly 11 million of which were shared by at least two donors. Raw reads were error-corrected and collapsed into unique sequences by a nearest-neighbor algorithm in which closely related sequences were merged to remove PCR and sequencing errors. CDR3 sequences were aligned to IMGT reference sequences to assign V, D and J gene segments. Each retained sequence needed at least a six-nucleotide match to both a V gene segment and a J gene segment. A rearrangement counted as productive if the CDR3 had no stop codons and remained in frame with V and J, and every other rearrangement counted as non-productive. Following IMGT convention, CDR3 was defined as the stretch from the second conserved V-encoded cysteine up to the conserved J-encoded phenylalanine. Sequences without an unambiguous match to a single V gene segment were excluded from the earlier analysis of a few hundred of the donors. In an earlier analysis of several hundred of the donors, V segments were called functional above 56.7% productive rearrangements and were called segregating when the between-donor standard deviation exceeded 5%. A statistical classification framework was built for diagnosing cytomegalovirus status from the catalog of TCR beta chain sequences. A later analysis assigned V and J genes by comparing TCR nucleotide sequences with IMGT/GENE-DB human TR gene sequences. The TCRdist pipeline was used in a later analysis to assign CDR3 sequences and most-parsimonious VDJ recombination scenarios. In a later analysis, each TCR beta chain was defined by its CDR3 amino acid sequence together with its V-gene family, and reads lacking a unique V-gene family were excluded. To address suspected cross-contamination and a sequencing artifact, a later analysis removed around 590 highly shared, low-generation-probability nucleotide sequences. For each public chain, a later analysis derived a clonal expansion index from normalized ranks of inferred template counts within each repertoire. In a later analysis, generation probabilities were computed with a VDJ recombination model fitted to out-of-frame rearrangements, and the resulting probabilities were checked against IGoR. Hypergeometric tests were used in a later analysis to score TCR-TCR, TCR-HLA and TCR-CMV co-occurrence, with a repertoire-size bias correction applied to the TCR pairs. A later analysis estimated false discovery rates by permuting HLA or CMV assignments 20 times. In a later analysis, co-occurring TCRs were grouped with DBSCAN, and TCRdist sequence similarity was added when clustering was performed within HLA-allele-positive subsets. Co-occurrence clustering excluded repertoires with fewer than 30,000 or more than 120,000 public chains, plus five with anomalous nucleotide sharing. TCRdb obtained this table from immuneACCESS and retained in-frame rearrangements with V and J assigned. These tables miss some clones; where compared with another copy, unresolved V genes account for less than half of the shortfall, and the remainder is unexplained. The V and J calls and clone size were taken over from that table, and D and trimming were inferred from the DNA. The sample profile shows under 150,000 clones; about three quarters of them were found once. The ten largest clonotypes hold approximately 14% of the sample.

Via the germline V gene, CDR1 is KGHSH and CDR2 LQKENI. The CDR3 measures 16 amino acids from cysteine to phenylalanine. CDR3 DNA only is kept here, 48 bases in frame from base 1. Relative to germline, V is missing 4 bases and J is missing 2 bases, with 9 bases of the junction outside any gene match. Overall study results and their limits: The 87-base-pair reads could not distinguish some IMGT-functional V segments, including TRBV6-2 and TRBV6-3, so those segments were excluded. Broadly in line with IMGT annotations, most TCR beta V segments showed up in productive rearrangements about 90% or about 30% of the time in an earlier analysis of approximately 600 of the donors. This cohort had only TCR beta chains sequenced, and the lack of alpha or paired-chain data limited which features could be detected. A few of the identified cytomegalovirus-associated TCR beta chains were confirmed in vitro to be specific for cytomegalovirus antigens. A further reported finding was that TCR beta sequences accurately predicted the HLA-A and HLA-B alleles for most subjects in the first cohort. Strong co-occurrence of HLA alleles, especially DR and DQ, made assigning TCR associations to individual alleles difficult. The study gave a list of some 150 TCR beta chains associated with cytomegalovirus. The earlier analysis of almost 600 of the donors excluded roughly 16 rarely observed V segments, including chromosome 9 orphons, because counts were too low. Presence/absence analyses assumed roughly uniform sequencing depth across donors, an assumption that may not hold. Because HLA typing was unavailable for some donors at each locus, only the typed subset was used in association tests. Most CMV-associated TCR beta chains appeared to be HLA-restricted in a later analysis, and the HLA associations seemed to be driven largely by CMV exposure. According to a later genetic analysis, donors in an Asian-associated ancestry cluster had fewer N-insertions in productive TCRs than the approximately 650-donor mean. The sequencing pipeline was judged likely to have produced a cluster of highly shared sequence variants as a technical artifact. The classifier was reported to diagnose cytomegalovirus status with high specificity and sensitivity in both the original and validation cohorts. Linkage disequilibrium might explain the correlated functional status among segregating V segments, but an unknown experimental factor could not be excluded. Most TCR sequences were seen in very few donors, while some public TCRs were found in many individuals. The authors suggested that the approach could potentially be extended to other disease states and immunological phenotypes. At a false discovery rate of 0.05, a later analysis linked approximately 18,000 TCR beta sequences to specific HLA alleles. In a later analysis, HLA-associated TCR beta chains showed more clonal expansion and lower generation probabilities than non-associated chains that were equally common. In a later analysis, several top co-occurrence clusters were reported to appear linked to parvovirus B19, influenza, CMV and Epstein-Barr virus. For the cohort, immune exposure information was limited to CMV serostatus. In a later genetic analysis, a missense DCLRE1C variant was associated with V-gene and J-gene trimming of TCR beta chains, and the association was replicated in an independent cohort. In a later analysis, the rate of TCR association differed among HLA loci, with DRB1 alleles having the most associated TCRs and HLA-C alleles having the fewest.

Source material: PBMCs. The receptor chain draws on TRBV18 and TRBJ2-5; TRBD2 aligns with 8 central bases. The clonotype was recovered from a human donor in good health. The DNA sequence is TGTGCCAGCTCACGCAATTTAGCGGGAAGACAAGAGACCCAGTACTTC. Its amino acids are CASSRNLAGRQETQYF.